These 24 T cell receptor beta chains were sequenced from one sample in a study of tumor-infiltrating lymphocytes in primary liver carcinoma. Each 20-30 mg portion of unsorted bulk tissue served as the source for co-extraction of RNA and DNA. TCR beta cDNA was made from 500 ng total RNA with a constant-region primer. TCR beta libraries came from three nested multiplex PCR rounds using slightly modified ARM-PCR. Investigators reported that the first two PCR rounds, at roughly 10 cycles each, used TRBV1-TRBV30 forward primers with a C-beta reverse primer. TCRdb ran MiXCR on the multiplex PCR reads and lists one entry per CDR3 protein. This table has around 80,000 distinct CDR3 sequences, 65% to 75% appearing once. The sample was tumor-adjacent normal liver tissue. The receptors derive from a man in his forties with primary liver carcinoma and hepatitis B virus infection.

This clonotype turned up a few times. The chain employs TRBV6-5 and TRBJ1-1, with D possibly matching TRBD1 (5 bases). CDR3 length equals 17 residues. Germline CDR1 reads MNHEY; CDR2 reads SVGAGI. Trimming removed 8 bases at V and 4 bases at J, with 26 bases between. CDR3 sequence: CASGYEGPLASSTEAFF. CDR3 DNA: TGTGCCAGCGGCTACGAGGGGCCTTTAGCTAGCAGCACTGAAGCTTTCTTT.

Concerning this clonotype: One end of the junction is discordant with germline, which a read error may explain. The J gene is TRBJ2-3, the V gene TRBV6-1, with a weak D call TRBD1 (5 bases). From germline, CDR1 is MNHNS and CDR2 SASEGT. CDR3 length: 14 residues. CDR3 in DNA: TGTGCCAGCAGAGAAGTGAGGACAACAGATACGCAGTATTTT. Translated: CASREVRTTDTQYF.

Of note for this clonotype: A much larger clone differs by one base, so this may be a read error. The rearrangement uses TRBV10-3 and TRBJ2-1; 8 bases agree with TRBD2. Germline lookup yields CDR1 ENHRY and CDR2 SYGVKD. This CDR3 spans 16 amino acids. The CDR3 reads CSIGGASGPTYNEQFF. As DNA, the CDR3 is TGTTCCATCGGTGGGGCTAGCGGGCCTACCTACAATGAGCAGTTCTTC.

By proportion, this clonotype is medium-sized. The rearrangement joins TRBV4-1 to TRBJ2-5; tentatively, D is TRBD1 or TRBD2 (6 bases each). The CDR3 has 14 residues. Germline lookup yields CDR1 MGHRA and CDR2 YSYEKL. Trimming shortened V by 5 bases and J by 1 base, and 11 bases separated the two germline ends. CDR3 region: CASSWGDTQETQYF. The CDR3, as DNA: TGCGCCAGCAGCTGGGGGGACACCCAAGAGACCCAGTACTTC.

This clonotype was recorded at least ten times. The chain uses TRBV5-4 and TRBJ2-7; 10 positions match TRBD2. The CDR3 contains 15 residues. Trimming at V came to 5 bases and at J to 5 bases, leaving 10 bases not matched to a gene. Germline V gene data show CDR1 as SGHNT and CDR2 as YYREEE (reference sequence). The CDR3 sequence is CASSMTGTSEHEQYF. CDR3 nucleotides: TGTGCCAGCAGTATGACCGGGACTAGCGAGCACGAGCAGTACTTC.

This clonotype turned up a few times. This chain uses TRBV6-5 with TRBJ2-5; D unresolved. The germline V gene encodes CDR1 MNHEY and CDR2 SVGAGI. The CDR3 contains 12 residues. V lost 7 bases to trimming and J lost 6 bases, with 12 bases between them. The CDR3: CASTAEGKTQYF. The CDR3 DNA follows: TGTGCCAGCACGGCCGAAGGGAAGACCCAGTACTTC.

The table lists this clonotype with a count of one. Likely a read error: the CDR3 ends without its conserved phenylalanine or tryptophan. This sequence joins TRBV6-5 and TRBJ2-1; D is undetermined. Trimming shortened V by 8 bases and J by 0 bases, and 14 bases separated the two germline ends. CDR1 and CDR2 from the germline V gene are MNHEY and SVGAGI. The CDR3 loop spans 15 amino acids. CDR3 protein: CASRERRRSYNEQFL. Written as DNA, the CDR3 is TGTGCCAGCCGAGAACGCCGGCGCTCCTACAATGAGCAGTTCTTA.

The genes are TRBV4-2 and TRBJ2-3; 10 positions match TRBD2. CDR1 is LGHNA, CDR2 YNFKEQ, per germline. This CDR3 has 18 residues. Trimming at V came to 1 base and at J to 3 bases, leaving 10 bases not matched to a gene. DNA of the CDR3: TGTGCCAGCAGCCAAGTGGTGCTCCTAGCGGGAGCGACAGATACGCAGTATTTT. It codes for CASSQVVLLAGATDTQYF.

This clonotype has more than one count but fewer than ten. This chain links TRBV6-6 with TRBJ1-5; 8 nucleotides match TRBD1. This CDR3 has 17 amino acids. Germline V CDR1 and CDR2: MNHNY, SVGAGI (reference sequence). V was pared by 4 bases and J by 0 bases, with 8 bases of the junction left unmatched. The CDR3 nucleotides are TGTGCCAGCAGTTGTGTTCAGGGGGCGGATAGCAATCAGCCCCAGCATTTT. As protein: CASSCVQGADSNQPQHF.

There are many counts of this clonotype. The J gene is TRBJ2-3, the V gene TRBV4-2, with 7 bases aligning to TRBD1. The trim removed 1 base at V and 4 bases at J, leaving 5 bases unmatched. The CDR3 covers 15 residues. Germline V gives CDR1 LGHNA, CDR2 YNFKEQ. The CDR3 sequence: CASSQGQGAADTQYF. The CDR3 bases are TGTGCCAGCAGCCAAGGACAGGGTGCGGCAGATACGCAGTATTTT.

A word on this clonotype: The junction departs from the called germline gene at one end, perhaps through a read error. The chain couples TRBV12-3 or TRBV12-4 to TRBJ1-5, with TRBD1 matching over 7 bases. This CDR3 spans 14 amino acids. CDR3 in DNA: TGTGCCAGCAAGCCGACAGGGAACAATCAGTCCCAGCATTTT. It encodes CASKPTGNNQSQHF.

This clonotype has more than one count but fewer than ten. The chain has TRBV11-1 and TRBJ2-7, with 8 bases fitting TRBD1. Trimming removed 7 bases from V and 3 bases from J; junction bases left unmatched: 11. Germline CDR1 SGHAT, CDR2 FQDESV (reference sequence). This CDR3 region has 15 residues. CDR3 region: CASILISGGGYEQYF. The CDR3 bases are TGTGCCAGCATTTTAATTTCAGGGGGCGGCTACGAGCAGTACTTC.

This clonotype was seen many times. This chain links TRBV29-1 with TRBJ2-7, with a tentative D call TRBD1 (5 bases). Trimming pared 7 bases from V and 5 bases from J, leaving 18 bases between. There are 13 residues in the CDR3. From germline, CDR1 is SQVTM and CDR2 ANQGSEA. CDR3 amino acids: CSALFQGHHEQYF. As DNA, the CDR3 is TGCAGCGCCCTTTTTCAGGGTCACCACGAGCAGTACTTC.

The chain links TRBV6-2 or TRBV6-3 to TRBJ2-7; D ambiguous. The CDR3 is 13 amino acids. Germline lookup yields CDR1 MNHEY and CDR2 SVGEGT. CDR3 in amino acids: CVSSFMQYYEQYF. The CDR3 DNA reads as TGTGTCAGTAGTTTCATGCAGTACTACGAGCAGTACTTC.

This clonotype was seen more than once but under ten times. It is likely a read error, because the conserved phenylalanine at the end of the CDR3 is missing. The DNA is omitted, as the CDR3 cannot be located on it reliably, and the CDR3 follows TCRdb's listing. This chain connects TRBV11-2 to TRBJ1-1; the table's D call TRBD1 went unverified against the DNA. With termini counted, the CDR3 has 17 amino acids. From germline, CDR1 is SGHAT and CDR2 FQNNGV. CDR3 sequence reads: CASSLVPLNRGGTEAFL.

With respect to this clonotype: Without the conserved terminal phenylalanine or tryptophan, this CDR3 likely stems from a read error. The chain is built from TRBV11-2 and TRBJ2-7; 7 bases are a match to TRBD2. CDR1 is SGHAT and CDR2 is FQNNGV in the germline V gene. This CDR3 contains 15 residues. The CDR3 loop is CASSLTFTGGDEQYL. The CDR3 DNA is TGTGCTAGCAGCTTAACTTTCACGGGGGGAGACGAGCAGTACCTC.

In the case of this clonotype: An end of the junction differs from the germline gene, which may be a read error. V is TRBV12-3 or TRBV12-4 and J is TRBJ2-7; 12 nucleotides agree with TRBD2. This CDR3 is 17 amino acids long. The CDR3 sequence: CANSPKSTSGSPYKQYF. CDR3 DNA sequence: TGTGCCAATAGTCCAAAGTCGACTAGCGGGAGCCCCTACAAGCAGTACTTC.

This clonotype was counted only a few times. This may stem from a read error, because a much larger clone lies one nucleotide away. The V gene is TRBV6-1, the J gene TRBJ2-5; D ambiguous. Germline values: CDR1 MNHNS, CDR2 SASEGT. This CDR3 comprises 13 residues. Trimming pared 2 bases from V and 7 bases from J, leaving 11 bases between. The CDR3 DNA reads as TGTGCCAGCAGTGAAAGTGTGAACCGGACCCAGTACTTC. It specifies CASSESVNRTQYF.

This clonotype has a handful of counts. At one of its ends the junction is not consistent with the germline gene, which may arise from a read error. The chain joins TRBV28 to TRBJ2-5; 8 bases map to TRBD2. The CDR3 has 17 residues. CDR1 and CDR2 (germline): MDHEN, SYDVKM. As DNA, the CDR3 is TGCGCCAGCAGTTTATTTATCGGTAGCGGGATGATTGAGACCCAGTACTTC. Protein: CASSLFIGSGMIETQYF.

The table lists this clonotype with many counts. The chain joins TRBV7-9 to TRBJ2-3; 9 positions match TRBD2. The CDR3 extends over 19 amino acids. With 2 bases clipped from V and 2 bases from J, the junction kept 14 bases outside the gene matches. The V gene's germline CDR1 is SEHNR and CDR2 FQNEAQ (reference sequence). The CDR3 spells CASSLFPQWLAGSTDTQYF. The CDR3, as DNA: TGTGCCAGCAGCTTATTCCCCCAATGGCTAGCGGGGTCCACAGATACGCAGTATTTT.

This clonotype showed up many times. The V gene is TRBV5-4, the J gene TRBJ2-1; TRBD2 matches at 8 bases. Germline trimming cut 3 bases from V and 2 bases from J; bases unmatched to any gene: 4. The CDR3 has 15 residues. Per the germline V gene, CDR1 is SGHNT and CDR2 is YYREEE (reference sequence). This CDR3 is CASSSRTSPYNEQFF. The CDR3 coding sequence is TGTGCCAGCAGCTCGCGGACTAGCCCCTACAATGAGCAGTTCTTC.

This clonotype was detected ten times or more. The chain employs TRBV29-1 and TRBJ2-3; 11 bases line up with TRBD2. The V gene end was trimmed by 6 bases and the J gene end by 5 bases; junction bases not matched to a gene: 4. Per the germline V gene, CDR1 is SQVTM and CDR2 is ANQGSEA. This CDR3 spans 13 amino acids. The CDR3 coding sequence is TGCAGCGTGGGACTAGCGGTAGGAGATACGCAGTATTTT. Translation: CSVGLAVGDTQYF.

Points on this clonotype: It may be a read error: a sequence one base away is much more abundant. The chain carries TRBV5-1 and TRBJ2-3, with 9 nucleotides matching TRBD2. V lost 0 bases and J lost 6; bases outside the gene matches: 11. CDR1 and CDR2 from the germline V gene are SGHRS and YFSETQ. CDR3 length equals 17 residues. The DNA for the CDR3 is TGCGCCAGCAGCTTGGGGGCTAGCGGGACCACCCCGGATACGCAGTATTTT. This sequence encodes CASSLGASGTTPDTQYF.

This clonotype was observed once. Because it lacks the conserved phenylalanine or tryptophan at the end, this CDR3 is likely a read error. V gene TRBV6-5 combines with J gene TRBJ2-1; 7 bases are a match to TRBD2. Germline CDR1 reads MNHEY; CDR2 reads SVGAGI. V was clipped by 0 bases and J by 5 bases; unmatched bases: 4. This CDR3 has 15 residues. CDR3 sequence: CASSYSTSCHNEQFL. As DNA, the CDR3 is TGTGCCAGCAGTTACTCGACTAGCTGTCACAATGAGCAGTTCTTG.